Listed below are T cell receptor beta chains from one sample, sequenced in a study of T cell responses to AZD1222 COVID-19 vaccine. Here immunoSEQ multiplex PCR was the method, and the copy in TCRdb shows in-frame clones only, minus some. The sample consists of 150,000 or so clones, 89% of them appearing once. Sequencing used peripheral blood, obtained on day 0 of AZD1222 vaccination. The source of these receptors is an adult in good health. Each CDR3 is given with its conserved first and last residue. Each record gives: clone size, D gene, V gene, J gene, CDR3 protein, CDR3 DNA. D genes are given only for firm matches. Only part of the rows carry a size: once, few, many, or a class if the clone is expanded.

-,TRBD2,TRBV7-2,TRBJ2-3,CASSLAGGPADTQYF,TGTGCCAGCAGCTTAGCGGGAGGGCCTGCAGATACGCAGTATTTT
-,TRBD1,TRBV24-1,TRBJ2-5,CATSEQGAQETQYF,TGTGCCACCAGCGAACAGGGGGCACAAGAGACCCAGTACTTC
-,-,TRBV18,TRBJ1-5,CASSPGTGNQPQHF,TGTGCCAGCTCACCCGGGACGGGCAATCAGCCCCAGCATTTT
-,TRBD1,TRBV4-1,TRBJ2-7,CASSPGRQGANEQYF,TGCGCCAGCAGCCCAGGGCGGCAGGGGGCCAACGAGCAGTACTTC
-,-,TRBV19,TRBJ1-4,CASSSARAPSEKLFF,TGTGCCAGTAGCAGCGCCAGGGCGCCCTCTGAAAAACTGTTTTTT
-,-,TRBV5-1,TRBJ1-6,CASSLGPTNSPLHF,TGCGCCAGCAGCTTGGGTCCTACGAATTCACCCCTCCACTTT
-,TRBD2,TRBV7-9,TRBJ2-1,CASSSTSGIEEQFF,TGTGCCAGCAGCTCGACGAGCGGGATCGAGGAGCAGTTCTTC
-,-,TRBV19,TRBJ1-5,CASSKQGIDNQPQHF,TGTGCCAGTAGTAAACAGGGAATCGACAATCAGCCCCAGCATTTT
-,-,TRBV4-3,TRBJ2-1,CASSQAPPSAYNEQFF,TGCGCCAGCAGCCAAGCCCCTCCGAGCGCGTACAATGAGCAGTTCTTC
-,-,TRBV6-2/TRBV6-3,TRBJ2-5,CASSYAGLGRETQYF,TGTGCCAGCAGTTACGCGGGGTTGGGGAGAGAGACCCAGTACTTC
-,TRBD1,TRBV29-1,TRBJ2-5,CSVGGQGLYF,TGCAGCGTTGGAGGACAGGGCCTGTACTTC
-,TRBD1,TRBV4-3,TRBJ2-1,CASSQDRGSYNEQFF,TGCGCCAGCAGCCAGGACAGGGGCTCCTACAATGAGCAGTTCTTC
few,-,TRBV24-1,TRBJ1-2,CATSDLRGGGYTF,TGTGCCACCAGTGATTTGAGGGGCGGGGGCTACACCTTC
-,TRBD1,TRBV7-9,TRBJ1-1,CAGIMDRETEAFF,TGCGCCGGCATCATGGACAGGGAGACTGAAGCTTTCTTT
few,-,TRBV7-3,TRBJ1-1,CASSLNSRLTNTEAFF,TGTGCCAGCAGCTTAAACTCTCGACTTACGAACACTGAAGCTTTCTTT
once,TRBD1,TRBV12-3/TRBV12-4,TRBJ1-2,CASSPGQARGYTF,TGTGCCAGCAGTCCGGGACAGGCTCGTGGCTACACCTTC
-,-,TRBV7-9,TRBJ1-6,CASSLGGLGNSPLHF,TGTGCCAGCAGCTTAGGGGGCCTGGGCAATTCACCCCTCCACTTT
-,-,TRBV19,TRBJ1-4,CASSATTATNEKLFF,TGTGCCAGTAGTGCGACGACAGCAACTAATGAAAAACTGTTTTTT
-,-,TRBV7-2,TRBJ1-2,CASSFLLEGGYTF,TGTGCCAGCAGCTTTCTTCTAGAAGGTGGCTACACCTTC